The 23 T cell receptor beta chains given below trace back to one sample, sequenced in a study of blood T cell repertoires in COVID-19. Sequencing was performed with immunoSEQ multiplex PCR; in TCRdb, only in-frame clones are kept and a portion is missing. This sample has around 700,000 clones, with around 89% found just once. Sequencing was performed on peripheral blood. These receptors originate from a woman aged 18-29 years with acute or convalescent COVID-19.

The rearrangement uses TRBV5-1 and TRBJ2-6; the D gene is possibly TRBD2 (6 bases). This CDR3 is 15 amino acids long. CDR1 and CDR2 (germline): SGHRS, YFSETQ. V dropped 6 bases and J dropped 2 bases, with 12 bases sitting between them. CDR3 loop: CASKGGEAGANVLTF. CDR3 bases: TGCGCCAGCAAGGGCGGGGAAGCTGGGGCCAACGTCCTGACTTTC.

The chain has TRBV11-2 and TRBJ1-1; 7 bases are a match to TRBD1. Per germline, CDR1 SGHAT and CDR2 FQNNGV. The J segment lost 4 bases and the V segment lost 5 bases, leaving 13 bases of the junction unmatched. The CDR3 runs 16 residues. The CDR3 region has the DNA TGTGCCAGCAGCCCCACAGGGGTCCGGCAGGGCACTGAAGCTTTCTTT. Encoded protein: CASSPTGVRQGTEAFF.

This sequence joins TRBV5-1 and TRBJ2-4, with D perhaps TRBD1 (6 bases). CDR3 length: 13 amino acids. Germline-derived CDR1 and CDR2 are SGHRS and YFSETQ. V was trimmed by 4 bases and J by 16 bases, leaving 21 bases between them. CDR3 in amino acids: CASSQIGRDIRYF. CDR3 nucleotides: TGCGCCAGCAGCCAAATAGGACGGGACATCCGATACTTC.

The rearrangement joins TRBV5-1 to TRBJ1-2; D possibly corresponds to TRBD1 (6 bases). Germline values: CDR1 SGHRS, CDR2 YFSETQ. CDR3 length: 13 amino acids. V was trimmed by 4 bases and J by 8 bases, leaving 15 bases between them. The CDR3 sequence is CASSPLDRSGYTF. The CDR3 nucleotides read TGCGCCAGCAGCCCCTTGGACAGAAGCGGCTACACCTTC.

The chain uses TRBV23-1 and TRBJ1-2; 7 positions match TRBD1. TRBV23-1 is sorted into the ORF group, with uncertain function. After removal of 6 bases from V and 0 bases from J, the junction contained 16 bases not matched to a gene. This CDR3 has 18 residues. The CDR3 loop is CASSNRRQGPTTNYGYTF. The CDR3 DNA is TGCGCCAGCAGCAACCGACGACAGGGCCCCACGACTAACTATGGCTACACCTTC.

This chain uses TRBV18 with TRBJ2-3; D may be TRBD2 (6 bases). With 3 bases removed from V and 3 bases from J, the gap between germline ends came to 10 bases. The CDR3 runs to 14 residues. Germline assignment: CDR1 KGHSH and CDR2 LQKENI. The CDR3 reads CASSPSGETDTQYF. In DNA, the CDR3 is TGTGCCAGCTCACCGTCGGGGGAGACAGATACGCAGTATTTT.

The CDR3 DNA reads TGTGCCAGCAGCTTTAGACAGGGTGGCTATAATTCACCCCTCCACTTT. It translates to CASSFRQGGYNSPLHF. This sequence joins TRBV3-1 (or the pseudogene TRBV3-2) and TRBJ1-6, with 7 bases fitting TRBD1. V shed 5 bases, J shed 3 bases, and the junction held 7 bases outside the gene matches. CDR1 LGHDT and CDR2 YNNKEL come from the germline V gene (reference sequence). The length of the CDR3 is 16 residues.

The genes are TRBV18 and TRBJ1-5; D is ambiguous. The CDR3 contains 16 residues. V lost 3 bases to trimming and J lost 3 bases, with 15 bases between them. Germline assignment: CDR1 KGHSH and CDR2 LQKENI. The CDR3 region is CASSPLPPGTNQPQHF. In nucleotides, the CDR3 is TGTGCCAGCTCACCTCTACCCCCGGGTACCAATCAGCCCCAGCATTTT.

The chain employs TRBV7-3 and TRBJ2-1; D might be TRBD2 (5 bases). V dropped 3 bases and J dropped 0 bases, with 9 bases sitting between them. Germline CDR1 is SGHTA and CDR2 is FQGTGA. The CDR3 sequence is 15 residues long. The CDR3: CASSFRLSSYNEQFF. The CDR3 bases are TGTGCCAGCAGCTTCAGACTAAGCTCCTACAATGAGCAGTTCTTC. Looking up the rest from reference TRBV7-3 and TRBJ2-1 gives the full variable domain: GAGVSQTPSNKVTEKGKYVELRCDPISGHTALYWYRQSLGQGPEFLIYFQGTGAADDSGLPNDRFFAVRPEGSVSTLKIQRTERGDSAVYLCASSFRLSSYNEQFFGPGTRLTVL.

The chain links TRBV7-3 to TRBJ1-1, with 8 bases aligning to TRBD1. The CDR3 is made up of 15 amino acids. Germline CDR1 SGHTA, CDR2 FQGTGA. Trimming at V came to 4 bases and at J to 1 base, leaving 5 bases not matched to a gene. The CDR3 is CASSSGQGRNTEAFF. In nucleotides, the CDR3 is TGTGCCAGCAGCTCCGGACAGGGACGGAACACTGAAGCTTTCTTT.

The CDR3 DNA sequence: TGTGCCAGCAGCTTGAGGGATGGCTACACCTTC. Translated: CASSLRDGYTF. V and J are TRBV12-3 or TRBV12-4 and TRBJ1-2, with D uncertain. This CDR3 is built from 11 residues. V lost 6 bases, J lost 6 bases, and 8 bases lay in between.

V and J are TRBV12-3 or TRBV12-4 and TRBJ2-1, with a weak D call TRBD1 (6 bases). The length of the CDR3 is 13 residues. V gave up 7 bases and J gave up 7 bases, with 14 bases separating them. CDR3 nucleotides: TGTGCCAGCACCCTGAGGGGGTTGAATGAGCAGTTCTTC. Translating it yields CASTLRGLNEQFF.

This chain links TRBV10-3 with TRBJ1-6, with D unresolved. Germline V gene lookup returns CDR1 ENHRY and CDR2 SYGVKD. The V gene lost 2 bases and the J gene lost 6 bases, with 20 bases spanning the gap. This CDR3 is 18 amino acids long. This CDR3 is CAISEDAKAPYGNSPLHF. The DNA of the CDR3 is TGTGCCATCAGTGAGGACGCTAAAGCGCCCTATGGTAATTCACCCCTCCACTTT.

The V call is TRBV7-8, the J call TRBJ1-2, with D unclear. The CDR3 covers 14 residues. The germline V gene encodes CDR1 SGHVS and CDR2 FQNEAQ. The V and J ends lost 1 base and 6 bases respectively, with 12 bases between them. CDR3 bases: TGTGCCAGCAGCTTAGTATCCTCGGCGGATGGCTACACCTTC. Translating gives CASSLVSSADGYTF. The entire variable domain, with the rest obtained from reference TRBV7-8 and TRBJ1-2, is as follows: GAGVSQSPRYKVAKRGQDVALRCDPISGHVSLFWYQQALGQGPEFLTYFQNEAQLDKSGLPSDRFFAERPEGSVSTLKIQRTQQEDSAVYLCASSLVSSADGYTFGSGTRLTVV.

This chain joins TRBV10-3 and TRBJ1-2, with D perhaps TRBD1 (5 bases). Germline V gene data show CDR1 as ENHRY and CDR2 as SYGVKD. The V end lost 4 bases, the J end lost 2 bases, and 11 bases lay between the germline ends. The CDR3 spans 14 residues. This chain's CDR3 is CAISGQQENYGYTF. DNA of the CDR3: TGTGCCATCAGTGGACAACAGGAGAACTATGGCTACACCTTC.

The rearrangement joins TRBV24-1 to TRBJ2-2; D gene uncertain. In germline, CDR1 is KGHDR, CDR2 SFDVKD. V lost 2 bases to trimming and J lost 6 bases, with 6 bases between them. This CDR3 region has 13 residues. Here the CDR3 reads CATSDWAAGELFF. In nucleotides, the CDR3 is TGTGCCACCAGTGATTGGGCCGCCGGGGAGCTGTTTTTT.

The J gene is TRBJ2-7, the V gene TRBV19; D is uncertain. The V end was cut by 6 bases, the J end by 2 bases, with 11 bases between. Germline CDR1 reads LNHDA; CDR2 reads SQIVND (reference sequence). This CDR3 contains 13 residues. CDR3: CASRDGSTYEQYF. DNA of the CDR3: TGTGCCAGTAGAGACGGGTCAACCTACGAGCAGTACTTC.

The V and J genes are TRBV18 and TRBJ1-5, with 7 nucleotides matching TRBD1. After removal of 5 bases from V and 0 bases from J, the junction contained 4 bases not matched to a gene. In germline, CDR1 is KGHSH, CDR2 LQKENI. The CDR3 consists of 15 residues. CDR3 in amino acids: CASSATGFSNQPQHF. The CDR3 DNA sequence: TGTGCCAGCTCAGCGACAGGGTTTAGCAATCAGCCCCAGCATTTT.

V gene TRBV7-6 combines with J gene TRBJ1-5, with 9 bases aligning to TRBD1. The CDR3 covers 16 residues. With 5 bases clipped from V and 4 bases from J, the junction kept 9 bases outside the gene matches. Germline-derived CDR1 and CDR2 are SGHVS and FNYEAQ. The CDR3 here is CASSADRGEVNQPQHF. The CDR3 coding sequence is TGTGCCAGCAGCGCGGACAGGGGAGAAGTGAATCAGCCCCAGCATTTT. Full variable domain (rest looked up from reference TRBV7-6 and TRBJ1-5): GAGVSQSPRYKVTKRGQDVALRCDPISGHVSLYWYRQALGQGPEFLTYFNYEAQQDKSGLPNDRFSAERPEGSISTLTIQRTEQRDSAMYRCASSADRGEVNQPQHFGDGTRLSIL.

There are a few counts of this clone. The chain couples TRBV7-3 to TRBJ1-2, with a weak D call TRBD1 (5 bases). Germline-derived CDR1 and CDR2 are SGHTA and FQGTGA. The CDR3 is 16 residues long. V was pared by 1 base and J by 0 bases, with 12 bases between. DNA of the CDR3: TGTGCCAGCAGCTTAAAGGGCGGGGCAACTAACTATGGCTACACCTTC. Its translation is CASSLKGGATNYGYTF.

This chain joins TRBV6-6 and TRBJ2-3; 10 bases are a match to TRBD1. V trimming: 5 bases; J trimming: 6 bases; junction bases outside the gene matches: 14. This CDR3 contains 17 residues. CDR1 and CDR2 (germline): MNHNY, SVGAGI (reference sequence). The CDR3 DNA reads TGTGCCAGCAGTCACAATCCGGGACAGGGGAACGCGGATACGCAGTATTTT. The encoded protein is CASSHNPGQGNADTQYF.

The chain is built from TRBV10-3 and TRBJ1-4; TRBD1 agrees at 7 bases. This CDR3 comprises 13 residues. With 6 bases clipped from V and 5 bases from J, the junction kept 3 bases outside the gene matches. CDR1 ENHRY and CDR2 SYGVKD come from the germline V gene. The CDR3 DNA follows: TGTGCCATCAGACAGGGGATGAATGAAAAACTGTTTTTT. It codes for CAIRQGMNEKLFF.

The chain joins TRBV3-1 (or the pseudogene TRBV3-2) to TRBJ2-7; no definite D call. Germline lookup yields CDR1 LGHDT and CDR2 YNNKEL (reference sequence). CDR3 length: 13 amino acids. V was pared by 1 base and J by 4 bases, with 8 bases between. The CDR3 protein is CASSQGLRYEQYF. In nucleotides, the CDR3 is TGTGCCAGCAGCCAAGGGCTCAGATACGAGCAGTACTTC.